The 3 T cell receptor beta chains in this list originate from one sample, sequenced in a study of T cell responses to AZD1222 COVID-19 vaccine. Profiling relied on immunoSEQ multiplex PCR, and the TCRdb table lists in-frame clones only, not all of them. The sample has 150,000 to 200,000 clones; 88% are singletons. The material was peripheral blood, obtained 28 days after the second AZD1222 dose. The receptors derive from an adult who received the AZD1222 COVID-19 vaccine.

The J gene is TRBJ1-2, the V gene TRBV7-2; no firm D call. This CDR3 is 14 amino acids long. Trimming took off 1 base at V and 8 bases at J, with 14 bases between the two ends. CDR1 and CDR2 (germline): SGHTA, FQGNSA. This CDR3 reads CASSLVVGSGGYTF. The CDR3 DNA reads TGTGCCAGCAGCTTAGTGGTGGGCTCGGGAGGCTACACCTTC.

V usage is TRBV5-6 and J usage is TRBJ2-2; D perhaps matches TRBD1 (6 bases). The CDR3 sequence is 14 residues long. Germline V lookup: CDR1 SGHDT, CDR2 YYEEEE. V was shortened by 4 bases and J by 3 bases, with 10 bases between the two germline ends. The CDR3 here is CASSEHRDTGELFF. CDR3 coding DNA: TGTGCCAGCAGCGAGCACAGGGACACCGGGGAGCTGTTTTTT. The entire variable domain, with the rest obtained from reference TRBV5-6 and TRBJ2-2, is as follows: DAGVTQSPTHLIKTRGQQVTLRCSPKSGHDTVSWYQQALGQGPQFIFQYYEEEERQRGNFPDRFSGHQFPNYSSELNVNALLLGDSALYLCASSEHRDTGELFFGEGSRLTVL.

This clone was picked up one time. The chain joins TRBV24-1 to TRBJ2-2; no definite D call. Per germline, CDR1 KGHDR and CDR2 SFDVKD. With 3 bases removed from V and 1 base from J, the gap between germline ends came to 5 bases. The CDR3 covers 14 residues. The CDR3 loop reads CATSDIGNTGELFF. The CDR3 DNA sequence: TGTGCCACCAGTGATATCGGGAACACCGGGGAGCTGTTTTTT.